This T cell receptor beta chain was captured in a study of CD8 T cells in ankylosing spondylitis. One entry per CDR3 protein results from TCRdb running MiXCR on the 5' RACE reads. The table includes roughly 190,000 distinct CDR3 sequences, around 13% detected once. The CDR3 extends over 15 amino acids. V trimming: 0 bases; J trimming: 6 bases; junction bases outside the gene matches: 4. Germline CDR1 is LGHNA and CDR2 is YNFKEQ. This rearrangement joins TRBV4-2 to TRBJ2-7; TRBD2 aligns across 11 bases. Specimen: blood, either unsorted or a sorted T cell fraction (not recorded which). The receptor's source is a male donor with ankylosing spondylitis or in good health (not recorded which). The CDR3, as DNA: TGTGCCAGCAGCCAAGAAACTAGCGGGAGTAGCGAGCAGTACTTC. Encoded protein: CASSQETSGSSEQYF.